This T cell receptor (beta chain) was sequenced during a study of T cells in narcolepsy. Background on the study: Donors had narcolepsy type 1 or type 2, or were healthy controls.

The study, taken as a whole, reports: No autoreactive T cell clone sequences appeared in some memory CD4+ repertoires. Blood of same and different patients, but not healthy controls, reportedly held recurring autoreactive clonotypes. HCRT-specific and TRIB2-specific autoreactive clonotypes appeared among same-patient CSF and blood CD4+ clonotypes.

Generated by immunoSEQ multiplex PCR, the TCRdb table keeps only in-frame clones and is missing some. The sample comprises 20,000 to 30,000 clones, over 65% of which are singletons, and 0.9% to 1.2% rests with the top ten. Comments on this clone: The antigen is unknown.

Material for sequencing was memory (CD45RA-) CD4+ T cells from blood. This clonotype was sampled from a human donor in good health.

CDR3 protein: CASSTRGGTPHFSNQPQHF. CDR3 coding DNA: TGTGCCAGCAGCACCCGGGGGGGGACACCGCATTTTAGCAATCAGCCCCAGCATTTT. The chain has TRBV7-2 and TRBJ1-5; TRBD1 is a possible D gene (6 bases). This CDR3 has 19 amino acids. Germline values: CDR1 SGHTA, CDR2 FQGNSA. V lost 5 bases, J lost 0 bases, and 23 bases lay in between.